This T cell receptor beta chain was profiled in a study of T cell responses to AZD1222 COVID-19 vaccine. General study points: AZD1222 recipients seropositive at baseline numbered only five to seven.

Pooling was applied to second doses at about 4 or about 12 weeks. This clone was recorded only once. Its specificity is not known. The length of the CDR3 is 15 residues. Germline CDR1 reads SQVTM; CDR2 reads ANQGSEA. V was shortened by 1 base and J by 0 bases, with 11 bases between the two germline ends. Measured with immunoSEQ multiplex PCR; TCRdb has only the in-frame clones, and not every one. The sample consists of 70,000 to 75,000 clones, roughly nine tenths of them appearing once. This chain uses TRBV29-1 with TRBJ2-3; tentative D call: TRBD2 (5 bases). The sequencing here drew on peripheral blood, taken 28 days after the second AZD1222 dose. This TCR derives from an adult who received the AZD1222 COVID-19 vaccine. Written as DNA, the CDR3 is TGCAGCGTTGAAGGCCCTACTAGGAGCACAGATACGCAGTATTTT. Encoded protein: CSVEGPTRSTDTQYF.